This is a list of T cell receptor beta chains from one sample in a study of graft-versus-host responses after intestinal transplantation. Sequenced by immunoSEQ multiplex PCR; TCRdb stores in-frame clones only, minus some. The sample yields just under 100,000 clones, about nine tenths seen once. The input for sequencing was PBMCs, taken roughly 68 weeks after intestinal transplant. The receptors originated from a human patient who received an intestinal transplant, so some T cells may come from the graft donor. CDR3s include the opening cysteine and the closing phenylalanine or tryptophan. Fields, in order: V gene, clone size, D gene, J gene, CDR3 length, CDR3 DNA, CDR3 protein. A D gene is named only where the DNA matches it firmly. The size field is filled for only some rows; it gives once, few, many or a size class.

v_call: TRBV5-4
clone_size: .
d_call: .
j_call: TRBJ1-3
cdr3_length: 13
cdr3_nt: TGTGCCAGCAGCCCTAAAGGGGGAAACACCATATATTTT
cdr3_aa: CASSPKGGNTIYF

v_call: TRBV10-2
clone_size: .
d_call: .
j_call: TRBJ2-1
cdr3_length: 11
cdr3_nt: TGCGCCAGCAGTGATTGGGATCTGCAGTTCTTC
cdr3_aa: CASSDWDLQFF

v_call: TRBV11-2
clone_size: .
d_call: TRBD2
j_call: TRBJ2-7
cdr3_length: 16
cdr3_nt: TGTGCCAGCAGCACAACGAGGACTAGCGGGGGGTACGAGCAGTACTTC
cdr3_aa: CASSTTRTSGGYEQYF

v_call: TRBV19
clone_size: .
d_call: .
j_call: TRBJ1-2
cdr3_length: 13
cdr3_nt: TGTGCCAGTAGTATGGAAGTTGGGTATGGCTACACCTTC
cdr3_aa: CASSMEVGYGYTF

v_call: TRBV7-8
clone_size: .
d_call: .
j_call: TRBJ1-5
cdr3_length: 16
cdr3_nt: TGTGCCAGCAGCTTAGGTCCAGACCTTAGCAATCAGCCCCAGCATTTT
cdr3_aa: CASSLGPDLSNQPQHF

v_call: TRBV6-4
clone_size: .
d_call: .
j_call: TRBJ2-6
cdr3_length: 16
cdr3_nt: TGTGCCAGCAGTCTTAACGGGGCGACTGGGGCCAACGTCCTGACTTTC
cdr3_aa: CASSLNGATGANVLTF

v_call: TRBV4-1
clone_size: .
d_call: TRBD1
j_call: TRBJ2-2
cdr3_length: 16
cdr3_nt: TGCGCCAGCAGCCAAGGGGCAGGGGGTAACACCGGGGAGCTGTTTTTT
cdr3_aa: CASSQGAGGNTGELFF

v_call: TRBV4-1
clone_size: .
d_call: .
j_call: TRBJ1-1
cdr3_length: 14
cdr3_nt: TGCGCCAGCAGCCGCTTCCCGGGGGGCACTGAAGCTTTCTTT
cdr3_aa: CASSRFPGGTEAFF

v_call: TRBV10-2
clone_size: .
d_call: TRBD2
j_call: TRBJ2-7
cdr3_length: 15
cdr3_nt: TGCGCCAGCAGCCCGGGACTAGCGGGGATCTACGAGCAGTACTTC
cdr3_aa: CASSPGLAGIYEQYF

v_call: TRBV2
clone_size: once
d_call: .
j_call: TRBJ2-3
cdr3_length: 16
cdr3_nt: TGTGCCAGCTGGTCTAGAGGGGGGGGCGGCACAGATACGCAGTATTTT
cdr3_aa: CASWSRGGGGTDTQYF

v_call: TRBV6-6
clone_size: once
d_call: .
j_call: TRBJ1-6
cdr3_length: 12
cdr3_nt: TGTGCCAGCAGCCTCGGGAGTTCACCCCTCCACTTT
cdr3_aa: CASSLGSSPLHF

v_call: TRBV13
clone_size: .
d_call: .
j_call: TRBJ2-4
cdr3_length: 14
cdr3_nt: TGTGCCAGCAGCCCCTCGGGTGTAGAAAACATTCAGTACTTC
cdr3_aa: CASSPSGVENIQYF

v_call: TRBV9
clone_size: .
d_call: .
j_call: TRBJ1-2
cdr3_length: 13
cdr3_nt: TGTGCCAGCAGCGTAGGCGAAGTCGGGGGCTACACCTTC
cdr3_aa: CASSVGEVGGYTF

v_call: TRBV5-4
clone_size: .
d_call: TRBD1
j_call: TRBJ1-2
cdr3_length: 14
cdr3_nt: TGTGCCAGCAGCTTGGCAGGGGGCCCGTATGGCTACACCTTC
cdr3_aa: CASSLAGGPYGYTF

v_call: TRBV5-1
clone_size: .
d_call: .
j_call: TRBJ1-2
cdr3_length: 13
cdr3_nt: TGCGCCAGCAGCTTGGGTGGGTCGGAGGGCTACACCTTC
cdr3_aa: CASSLGGSEGYTF

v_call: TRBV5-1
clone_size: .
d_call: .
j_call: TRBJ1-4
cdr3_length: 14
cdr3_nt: TGCGCCAGCAGCTTGAGGACAAACAATGAAAAACTGTTTTTT
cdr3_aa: CASSLRTNNEKLFF

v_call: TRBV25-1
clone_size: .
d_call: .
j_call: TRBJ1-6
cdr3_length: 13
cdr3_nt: TGTGCCAGCAGTACAACTTATAATTCACCCCTCCACTTT
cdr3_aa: CASSTTYNSPLHF

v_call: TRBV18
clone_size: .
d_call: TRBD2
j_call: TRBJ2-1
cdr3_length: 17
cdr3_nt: TGTGCCAGCTCAAAAGGGACTAGCGGGGGGATATACAATGAGCAGTTCTTC
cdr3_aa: CASSKGTSGGIYNEQFF

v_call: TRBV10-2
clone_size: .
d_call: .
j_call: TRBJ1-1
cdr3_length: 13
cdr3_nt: TGCGCCAGCAGTGGAAGTACGAACACTGAAGCTTTCTTT
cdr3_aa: CASSGSTNTEAFF

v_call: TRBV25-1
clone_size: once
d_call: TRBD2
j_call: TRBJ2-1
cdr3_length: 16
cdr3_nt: TGTGCCAGCAGTGAATGGAGGGTAGCGGGGGCCAATGAGCAGTTCTTC
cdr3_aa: CASSEWRVAGANEQFF

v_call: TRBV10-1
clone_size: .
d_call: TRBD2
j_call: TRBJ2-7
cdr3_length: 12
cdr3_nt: TGCGCCAGCAACGGACTAGCAGGCGAGCAGTACTTC
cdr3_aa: CASNGLAGEQYF

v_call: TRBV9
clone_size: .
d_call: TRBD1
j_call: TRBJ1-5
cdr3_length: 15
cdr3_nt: TGTGCCAGCAGCGTAGATGAGGGGGCCTATCAGCCCCAGCATTTT
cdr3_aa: CASSVDEGAYQPQHF

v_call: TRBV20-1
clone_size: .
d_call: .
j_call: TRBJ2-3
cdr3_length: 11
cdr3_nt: TGCAGTGCGCGGGTCCCAGATACGCAGTATTTT
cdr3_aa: CSARVPDTQYF

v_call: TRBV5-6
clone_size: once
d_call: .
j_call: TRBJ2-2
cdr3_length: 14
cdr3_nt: TGTGCCAGCAGCTACCCGGGGGGCGCCGGGGAGCTGTTTTTT
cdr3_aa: CASSYPGGAGELFF

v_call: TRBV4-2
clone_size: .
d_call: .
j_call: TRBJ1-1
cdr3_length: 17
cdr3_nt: TGTGCCAGCAGCCAAGGGGTGATACAGCCCGACAACACTGAAGCTTTCTTT
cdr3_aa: CASSQGVIQPDNTEAFF

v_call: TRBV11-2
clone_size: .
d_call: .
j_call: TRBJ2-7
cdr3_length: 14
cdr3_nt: TGTGCCAGCAGCTTAGATCGGGGAGCGTACGAGCAGTACTTC
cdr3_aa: CASSLDRGAYEQYF

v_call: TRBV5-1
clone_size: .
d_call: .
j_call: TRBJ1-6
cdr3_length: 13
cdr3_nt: TGCGCCAGCAGCCGACAGGATAATTCACCCCTCCACTTT
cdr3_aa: CASSRQDNSPLHF

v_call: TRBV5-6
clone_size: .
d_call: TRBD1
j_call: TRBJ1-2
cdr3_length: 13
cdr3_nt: TGTGCCAGCAGGACAGGGGGCGAGGGGGGCTACACCTTC
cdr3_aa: CASRTGGEGGYTF

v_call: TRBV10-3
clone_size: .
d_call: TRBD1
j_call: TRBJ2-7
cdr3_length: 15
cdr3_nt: TGTGCCGCCGGGTCGGGGCAGGGGGCGGGGAACGAGCAGTACTTC
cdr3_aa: CAAGSGQGAGNEQYF

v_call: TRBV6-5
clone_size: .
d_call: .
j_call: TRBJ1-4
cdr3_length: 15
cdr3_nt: TGTGCCAGCAGCGCCGCGGGGGGCGGTTTTGAAAAACTGTTTTTT
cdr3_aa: CASSAAGGGFEKLFF

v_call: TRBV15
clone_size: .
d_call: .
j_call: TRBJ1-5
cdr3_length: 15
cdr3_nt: TGTGCCACCAGCGGGGGTCTTCCTAGCAATCAGCCCCAGCATTTT
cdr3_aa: CATSGGLPSNQPQHF

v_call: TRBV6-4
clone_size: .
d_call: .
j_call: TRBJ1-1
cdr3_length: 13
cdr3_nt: TGTGCCAGCAGTGACCGGGACAACACTGAAGCTTTCTTT
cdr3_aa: CASSDRDNTEAFF

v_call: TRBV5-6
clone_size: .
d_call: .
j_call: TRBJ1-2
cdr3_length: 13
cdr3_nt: TGTGCCAGCAGCCCGCTACCGGGGTCTGGCTACACCTTC
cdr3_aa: CASSPLPGSGYTF

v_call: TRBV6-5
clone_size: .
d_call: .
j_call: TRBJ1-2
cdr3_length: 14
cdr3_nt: TGTGCCAGCCCCCCGGCAGGGGTTAACTATGGCTACACCTTC
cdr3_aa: CASPPAGVNYGYTF

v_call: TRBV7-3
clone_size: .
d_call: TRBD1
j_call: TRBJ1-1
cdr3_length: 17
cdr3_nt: TGTGCCAGCAGCAGGTACTCGCCAACAGGGGACCAGGCTGAAGCTTTCTTT
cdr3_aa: CASSRYSPTGDQAEAFF

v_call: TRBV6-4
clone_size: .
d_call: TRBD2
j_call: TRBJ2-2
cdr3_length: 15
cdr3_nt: TGTGCCAGCCGGGAGGGTTTGGGGAACACCGGGGAGCTGTTTTTT
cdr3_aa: CASREGLGNTGELFF

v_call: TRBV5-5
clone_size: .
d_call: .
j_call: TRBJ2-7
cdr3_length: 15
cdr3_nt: TGTGCCAGCAGCCCCGGTTTCCAGGGCTCCTACGAGCAGTACTTC
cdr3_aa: CASSPGFQGSYEQYF

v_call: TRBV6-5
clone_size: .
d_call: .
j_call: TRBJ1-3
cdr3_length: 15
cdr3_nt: TGTGCCAGCAGTTACTCGCAATCCTCTGGAAACACCATATATTTT
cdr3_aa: CASSYSQSSGNTIYF

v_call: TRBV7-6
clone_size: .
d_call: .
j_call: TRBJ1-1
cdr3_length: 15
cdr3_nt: TGTGCCAGCAGCTCCTCGGGGGGCGCGGGAACTGAAGCTTTCTTT
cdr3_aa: CASSSSGGAGTEAFF

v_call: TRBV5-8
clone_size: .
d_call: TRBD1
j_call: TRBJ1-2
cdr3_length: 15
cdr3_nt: TGTGCCAGCAGTCAAGGTTGGACAGGAGCAAGTGGCTACACCTTC
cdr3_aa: CASSQGWTGASGYTF

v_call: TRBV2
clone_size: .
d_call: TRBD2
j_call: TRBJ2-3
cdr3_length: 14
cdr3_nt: TGTGCCGGTTGTTTGGGCGGGGGGACAGATACGCAGTATTTT
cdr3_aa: CAGCLGGGTDTQYF

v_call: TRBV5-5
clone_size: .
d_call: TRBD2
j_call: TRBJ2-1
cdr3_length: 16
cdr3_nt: TGTGCCAGCAGCTTGGTGGGTAGCGGGGGGGCCGGTGAGCAGTTCTTC
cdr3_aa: CASSLVGSGGAGEQFF

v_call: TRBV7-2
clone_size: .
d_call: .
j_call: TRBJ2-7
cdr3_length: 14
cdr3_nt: TGTGCCAGCAGACTCGGGGGTACTTCCTACGAGCAGTACTTC
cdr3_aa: CASRLGGTSYEQYF